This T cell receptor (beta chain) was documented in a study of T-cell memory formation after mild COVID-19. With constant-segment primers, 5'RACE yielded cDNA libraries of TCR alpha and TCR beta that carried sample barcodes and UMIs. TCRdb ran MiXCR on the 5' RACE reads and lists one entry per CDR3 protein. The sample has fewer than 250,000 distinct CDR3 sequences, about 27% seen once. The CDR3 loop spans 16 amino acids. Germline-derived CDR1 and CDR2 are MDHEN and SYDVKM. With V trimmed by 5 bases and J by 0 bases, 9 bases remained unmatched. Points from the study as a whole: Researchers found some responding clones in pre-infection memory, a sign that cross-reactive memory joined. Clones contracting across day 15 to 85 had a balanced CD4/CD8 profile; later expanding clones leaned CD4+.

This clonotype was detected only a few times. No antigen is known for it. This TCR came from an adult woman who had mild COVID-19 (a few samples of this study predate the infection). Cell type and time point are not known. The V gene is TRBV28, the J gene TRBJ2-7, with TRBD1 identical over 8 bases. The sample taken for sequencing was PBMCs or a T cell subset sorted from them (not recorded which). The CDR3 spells CASSPQDRALSYEQYF. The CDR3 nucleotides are TGTGCCAGCAGTCCCCAGGACAGGGCCCTCTCCTACGAGCAGTACTTC.